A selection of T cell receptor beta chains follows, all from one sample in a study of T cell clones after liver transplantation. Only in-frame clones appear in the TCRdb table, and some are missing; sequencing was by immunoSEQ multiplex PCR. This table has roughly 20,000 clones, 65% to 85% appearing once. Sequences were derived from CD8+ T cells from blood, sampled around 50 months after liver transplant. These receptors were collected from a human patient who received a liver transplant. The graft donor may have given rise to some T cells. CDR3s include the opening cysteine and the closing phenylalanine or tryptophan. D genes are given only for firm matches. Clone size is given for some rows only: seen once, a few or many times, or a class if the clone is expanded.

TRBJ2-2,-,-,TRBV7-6,TGTGCCAGCAGCGTATCCACCGGGGAGCTGTTTTTT,CASSVSTGELFF
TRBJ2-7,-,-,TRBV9,TGTGCCAGCAGCCCGACGGACGGGAACTCCTACGAGCAGTACTTC,CASSPTDGNSYEQYF
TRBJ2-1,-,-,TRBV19,TGTGCCAGTAGTATTTCCGCTAGCGAGTACAATGAGCAGTTCTTC,CASSISASEYNEQFF
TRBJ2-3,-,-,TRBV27,TGTGCCAGCAGTTTAATTGGGCAATATACGCAGTATTTT,CASSLIGQYTQYF
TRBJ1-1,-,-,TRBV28,TGTGCCAGCAGTTTATGGGGGGGGTCGGGAACTGAAGCTTTCTTT,CASSLWGGSGTEAFF
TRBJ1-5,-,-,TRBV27,TGTGCCAGCAGGGGCCCGAGGATTGGGCCCCAGCATTTT,CASRGPRIGPQHF
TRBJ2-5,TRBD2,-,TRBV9,TGTGCCAGCAGCGGCCTTACTAGCGGGGAGACCCAGTACTTC,CASSGLTSGETQYF
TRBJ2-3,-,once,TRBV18,TGTGCCAGCTCACCGGGAATCACAGATACGCAGTATTTT,CASSPGITDTQYF
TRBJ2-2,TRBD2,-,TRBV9,TGTGCCAGCAGCGACCCTTTGGCGGGAGGAAACACCGGGGAGCTGTTTTTT,CASSDPLAGGNTGELFF
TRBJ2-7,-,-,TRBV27,TGTGCCAGCAGTTTGGCCGTCTCTGGCTACGAGCAGTACTTC,CASSLAVSGYEQYF
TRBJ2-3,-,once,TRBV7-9,TGTGCCAGCAGCTCGCCAGAAAGCGGAACCACAGATACGCAGTATTTT,CASSSPESGTTDTQYF
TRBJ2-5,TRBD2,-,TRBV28,TGTGCCAGCAGTTCACCTCTACTAGCGGGAGCGTCAGAGACCCAGTACTTC,CASSSPLLAGASETQYF
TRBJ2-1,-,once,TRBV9,TGTGCCAGCAGCGTAGGCGGGGACAATGAGCAGTTCTTC,CASSVGGDNEQFF
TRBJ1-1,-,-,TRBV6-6,TGTGCCAGCAGTCACACGCACGGGGGCACTGAAGCTTTCTTT,CASSHTHGGTEAFF
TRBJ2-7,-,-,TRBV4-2,TGTGCCAGCAGCCAAGAGGCGGGACCGAACTACGAGCAGTACTTC,CASSQEAGPNYEQYF
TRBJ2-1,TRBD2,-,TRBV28,TGTGCCAGCAGTTTAAGCGGGAGACCCCATGAGCAGTTCTTC,CASSLSGRPHEQFF
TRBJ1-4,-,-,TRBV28,TGTGCCAGCAGAACACAGATGACAGAGCTTAATGAAAAACTGTTTTTT,CASRTQMTELNEKLFF
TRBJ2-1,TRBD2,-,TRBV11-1,TGTGCCAGCAGCCCAAAGAATAGCGGGGGGGCCTACAATGAGCAGTTCTTC,CASSPKNSGGAYNEQFF
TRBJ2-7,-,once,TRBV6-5,TGTGCCAGCGGACACCGTTTCTCCTACGAGCAGTACTTC,CASGHRFSYEQYF
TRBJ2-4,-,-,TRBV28,TGTGCCAGCAGTTTAGTCGTAGCCAACATTCAGTACTTC,CASSLVVANIQYF
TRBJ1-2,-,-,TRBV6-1,TGTGCCAGCACAGGAATCTATGGCTACACCTTC,CASTGIYGYTF
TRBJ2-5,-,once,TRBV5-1,TGCGCCAGCGGCCGGGACAACCAAGAGACCCAGTACTTC,CASGRDNQETQYF
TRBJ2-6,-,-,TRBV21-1,TGTGCCAGCAGCACGCGGACAGGGTCTAGAGGGGCCAACGTCCTGACTTTC,CASSTRTGSRGANVLTF
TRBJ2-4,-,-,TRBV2,TGTGCCAGCAGGGAGGGACTTCTAGCCAAAAACATTCAGTACTTC,CASREGLLAKNIQYF
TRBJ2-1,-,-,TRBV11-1,TGTGCCAGCAGTCGCGGGACAGAGCAGTTCTTC,CASSRGTEQFF
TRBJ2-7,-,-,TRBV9,TGTGCCAGCAGCGTAGAAGACAGAGCCTACGAGCAGTACTTC,CASSVEDRAYEQYF
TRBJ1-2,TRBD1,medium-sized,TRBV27,TGTGCCAGCAGCCCAGGGACAGGGAGGAATGGCTACACCTTC,CASSPGTGRNGYTF
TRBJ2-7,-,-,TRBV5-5,TGTGCCAGCAGCTTGGAGGTGGGCTTCGAGCAGTACTTC,CASSLEVGFEQYF
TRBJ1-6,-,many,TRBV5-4,TGTGCCAGCAGCTTAGGACAGACTGGTTCACCCCTCCACTTT,CASSLGQTGSPLHF
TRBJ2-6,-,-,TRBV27,TGTGCCAGCAGTTTAGGTAACTCTGGGGCCAACGTCCTGACTTTC,CASSLGNSGANVLTF
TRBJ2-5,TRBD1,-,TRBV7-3,TGTGCCAGCAGCCAGGGGGCCCACACGTACCAAGAGACCCAGTACTTC,CASSQGAHTYQETQYF
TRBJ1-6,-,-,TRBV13,TGTGCCAGCAGCCCTGGGAAGGCACCCCTCCACTTT,CASSPGKAPLHF
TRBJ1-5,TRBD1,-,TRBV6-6,TGTGCCAGCAGCAGGGGGCCATATCAGCCCCAGCATTTT,CASSRGPYQPQHF
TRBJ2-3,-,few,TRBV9,TGTGCCAGCAGCGTAGATGGGAGCACCACAGATACGCAGTATTTT,CASSVDGSTTDTQYF
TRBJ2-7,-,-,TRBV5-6,TGTGCCAGCAGCTTGGGACTAGGTGCCTACGAGCAGTACTTC,CASSLGLGAYEQYF
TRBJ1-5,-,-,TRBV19,TGTGCCAGTAACTGGGGCCTAAACAATCAGCCCCAGCATTTT,CASNWGLNNQPQHF
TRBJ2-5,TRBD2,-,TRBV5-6,TGTGCCAGCAGCCTAGGACTAGCGGGAAGGGGAGACCAAGAGACCCAGTACTTC,CASSLGLAGRGDQETQYF
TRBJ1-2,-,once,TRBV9,TGTGCCAGCAGCCCCCGGCCCCCGGTCGTTTATGGCTACACCTTC,CASSPRPPVVYGYTF
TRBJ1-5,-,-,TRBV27,TGTGCCAGCAGTGGAGGTAGTTTGGGTCAGCCCCAGCATTTT,CASSGGSLGQPQHF
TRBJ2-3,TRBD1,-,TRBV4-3,TGCGCCAGCAGCCAAGAAGACAGGGAGACGACAAATACGCAGTATTTT,CASSQEDRETTNTQYF
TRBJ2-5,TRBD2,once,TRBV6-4,TGTGCCAGCAGTCCCATTGCGGGGGGGGGTCAAGAGACCCAGTACTTC,CASSPIAGGGQETQYF
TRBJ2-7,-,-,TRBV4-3,TGCGCCAGCAGCCAAAACGACGGAGCCTACGAGCAGTACTTC,CASSQNDGAYEQYF
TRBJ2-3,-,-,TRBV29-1,TGCAGCGTTGAAGACCACAAGGGAGATAGCACAGATACGCAGTATTTT,CSVEDHKGDSTDTQYF
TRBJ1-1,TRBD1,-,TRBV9,TGTGCCAGCAGCGAGGGGACAGGGGGGAAAGCTTTCTTT,CASSEGTGGKAFF
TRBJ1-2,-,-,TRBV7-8,TGTGCCAGCAGTTCCCAGGGAGGCTCTAACTATGGCTACACCTTC,CASSSQGGSNYGYTF
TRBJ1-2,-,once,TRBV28,TGTGCCAGCAGTTTAAAGGCAGGTTTCTATGGCTACACCTTC,CASSLKAGFYGYTF
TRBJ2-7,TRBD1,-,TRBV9,TGTGCCAGCAGCACCGGGACAGCCACCTACGAGCAGTACTTC,CASSTGTATYEQYF
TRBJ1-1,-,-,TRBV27,TGTGCCAGCAGTCCCGGGAGTGGGGGAGGGGGCACTGAAGCTTTCTTT,CASSPGSGGGGTEAFF
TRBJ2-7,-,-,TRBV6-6,TGTGCCAGCAGTTACTCACTTAGGGTTGGCGAGCAGTACTTC,CASSYSLRVGEQYF
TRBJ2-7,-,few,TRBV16,TGTGCCAGCAGCCAAAGTCAGGGCTACGAGCAGTACTTC,CASSQSQGYEQYF
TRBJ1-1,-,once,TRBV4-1,TGCGCCAGCAGCCAAGATCCCGGCAGCAGGAACACTGAAGCTTTCTTT,CASSQDPGSRNTEAFF
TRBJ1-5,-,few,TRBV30,TGTGCCTGGAGCCTTTACAGGGATGATCAGCCCCAGCATTTT,CAWSLYRDDQPQHF
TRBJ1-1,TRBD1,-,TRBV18,TGTGCCAGCTCACAGACAGGGGGCACTGAAGCTTTCTTT,CASSQTGGTEAFF
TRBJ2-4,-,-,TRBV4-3,TGCGCCAGCAGCCAAGAGCATCTATTGGGGGGCTCCAAAAACATTCAGTACTTC,CASSQEHLLGGSKNIQYF
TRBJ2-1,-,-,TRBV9,TGTGCCAGCAGCGTCGGGGGCTTATACAATGAGCAGTTCTTC,CASSVGGLYNEQFF